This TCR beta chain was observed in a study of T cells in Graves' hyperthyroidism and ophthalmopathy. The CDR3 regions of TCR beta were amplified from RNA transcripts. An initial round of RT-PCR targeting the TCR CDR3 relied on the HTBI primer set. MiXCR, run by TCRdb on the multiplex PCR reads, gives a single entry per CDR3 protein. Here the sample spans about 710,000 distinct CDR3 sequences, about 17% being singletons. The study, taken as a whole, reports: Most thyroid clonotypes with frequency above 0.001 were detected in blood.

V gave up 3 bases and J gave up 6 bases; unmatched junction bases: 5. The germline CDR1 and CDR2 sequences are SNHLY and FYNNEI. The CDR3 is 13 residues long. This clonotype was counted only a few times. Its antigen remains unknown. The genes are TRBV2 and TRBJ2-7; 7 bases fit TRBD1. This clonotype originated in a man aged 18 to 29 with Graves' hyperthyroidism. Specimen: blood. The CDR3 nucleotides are TGTGCCAGCAGTGACCAGACAGGGTTCGAGCAGTACTTC. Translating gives CASSDQTGFEQYF.